Described below is a single TCR beta chain sequence and its context. Antigen specificity is unknown. The method was immunoSEQ multiplex PCR; TCRdb's version includes in-frame clones alone and lacks a portion of them. Of approximately 68,000 clones listed, more than 70% are singletons. CDR3 length equals 13 residues. In germline, CDR1 is LNHDA, CDR2 SQIVND (reference sequence). The germline V and J ends were trimmed by 2 bases and 3 bases, with 7 bases remaining between them. The data stem from a study of T cell responses to AZD1222 COVID-19 vaccine. The study's findings and limits: Repertoire sampling occurred only after the peak T cell response. White British ancestry dominated among donors, who included more females, and clonal diversity was possibly underestimated.

The sample in question was peripheral blood, obtained 28 days after the second dose of the MenACWY control vaccine. The TCR sequence derives from an adult who received the MenACWY meningococcal vaccine as a control. The chain recombines TRBV19 with TRBJ1-1, with unresolved D. CDR3 sequence reads: CASSIRAYTEAFF. The CDR3 bases are TGTGCCAGTAGTATACGGGCCTACACTGAAGCTTTCTTT.